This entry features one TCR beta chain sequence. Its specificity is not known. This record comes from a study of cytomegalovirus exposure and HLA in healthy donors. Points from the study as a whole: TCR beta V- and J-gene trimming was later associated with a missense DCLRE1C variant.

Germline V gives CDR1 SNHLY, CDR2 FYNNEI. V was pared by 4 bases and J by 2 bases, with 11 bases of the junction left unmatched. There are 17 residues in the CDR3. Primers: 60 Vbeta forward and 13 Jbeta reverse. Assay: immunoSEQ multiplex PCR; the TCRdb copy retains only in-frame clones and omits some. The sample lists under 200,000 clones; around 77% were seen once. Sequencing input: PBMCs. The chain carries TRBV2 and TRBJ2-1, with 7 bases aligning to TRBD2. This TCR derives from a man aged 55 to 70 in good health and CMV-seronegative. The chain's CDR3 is CASSVYKGRGTYNEQFF. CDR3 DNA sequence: TGTGCCAGCAGTGTTTATAAAGGGAGGGGAACCTACAATGAGCAGTTCTTC.